This TCR beta chain was recovered during a study of OX40 agonist ivuxolimab in advanced cancers. Measured with immunoSEQ multiplex PCR; TCRdb has only the in-frame clones, and not every one. The repertoire holds 15,000 to 25,000 clones, with roughly 71% as singletons. V gave up 0 bases and J gave up 1 base, with 10 bases separating them. Per germline, CDR1 MGHRA and CDR2 YSYEKL. The CDR3 is 15 amino acids. The chain recombines TRBV4-1 with TRBJ2-7, with TRBD1 as a possible D gene (5 bases). Sample: CD4+ or CD8+ T cells sorted from blood, taken in a trial of the OX40 agonist ivuxolimab. The receptor's source is an adult with an advanced solid tumor such as melanoma, head and neck, liver or kidney cancer. The CDR3 here is CASSQEFRGSYEQYF. Here the CDR3 DNA reads TGCGCCAGCAGCCAAGAATTTAGGGGTTCCTACGAGCAGTACTTC.